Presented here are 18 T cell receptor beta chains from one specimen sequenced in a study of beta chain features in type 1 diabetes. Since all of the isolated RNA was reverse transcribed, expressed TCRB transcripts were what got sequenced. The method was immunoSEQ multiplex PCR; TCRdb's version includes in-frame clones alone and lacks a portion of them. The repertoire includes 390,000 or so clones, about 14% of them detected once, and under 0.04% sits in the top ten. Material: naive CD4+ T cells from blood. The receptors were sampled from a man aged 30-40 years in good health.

The CDR3 DNA reads as TGTGCCTGGAGCCTTAACAGGGGAGGCGGGGAGCTGTTTTTT. Translation: CAWSLNRGGGELFF. This chain joins TRBV30 and TRBJ2-2, with D possibly TRBD1 on 7 matching bases. The germline CDR1 and CDR2 sequences are GTSNPN and SVGIG (reference sequence). The ends were cut back, 3 bases at V and 7 bases at J, with 15 bases in the middle. The CDR3 length is 14 residues.

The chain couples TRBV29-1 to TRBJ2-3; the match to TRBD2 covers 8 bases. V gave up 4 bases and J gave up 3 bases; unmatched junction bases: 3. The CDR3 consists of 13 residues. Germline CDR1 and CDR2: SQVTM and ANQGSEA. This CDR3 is CSVVRGGTDTQYF. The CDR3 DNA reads TGCAGCGTTGTCCGCGGGGGGACAGATACGCAGTATTTT.

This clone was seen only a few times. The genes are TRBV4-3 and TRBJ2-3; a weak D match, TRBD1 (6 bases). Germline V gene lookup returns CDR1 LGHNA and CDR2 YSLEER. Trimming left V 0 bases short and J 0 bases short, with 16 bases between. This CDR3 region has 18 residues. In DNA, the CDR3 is TGCGCCAGCAGCCAAGACCAACAGGGCCTCACTAGCACAGATACGCAGTATTTT. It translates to CASSQDQQGLTSTDTQYF.

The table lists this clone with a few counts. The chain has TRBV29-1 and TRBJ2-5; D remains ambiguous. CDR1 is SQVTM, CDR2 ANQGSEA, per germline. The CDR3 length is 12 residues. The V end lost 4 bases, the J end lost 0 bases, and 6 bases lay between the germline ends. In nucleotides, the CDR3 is TGCAGCGTTGCGACTCACCAAGAGACCCAGTACTTC. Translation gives CSVATHQETQYF.

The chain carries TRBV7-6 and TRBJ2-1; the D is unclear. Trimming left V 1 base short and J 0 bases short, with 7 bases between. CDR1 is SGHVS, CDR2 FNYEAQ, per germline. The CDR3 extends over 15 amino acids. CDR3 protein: CASSLGHSSYNEQFF. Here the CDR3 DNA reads TGTGCCAGCAGCTTAGGCCACAGCTCCTACAATGAGCAGTTCTTC.

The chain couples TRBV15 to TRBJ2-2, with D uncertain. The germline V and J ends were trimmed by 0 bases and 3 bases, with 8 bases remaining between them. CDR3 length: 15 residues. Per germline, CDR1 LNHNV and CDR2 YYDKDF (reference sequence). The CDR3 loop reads CATSRDGAHTGELFF. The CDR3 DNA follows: TGTGCCACCAGCAGAGATGGAGCCCACACCGGGGAGCTGTTTTTT.

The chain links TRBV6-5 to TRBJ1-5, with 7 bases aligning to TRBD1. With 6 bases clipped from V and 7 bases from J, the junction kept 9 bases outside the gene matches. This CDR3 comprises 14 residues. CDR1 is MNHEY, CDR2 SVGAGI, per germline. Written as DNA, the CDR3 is TGTGCCAGCAGCCAAGGGGGCAGCGGGCAGCCCCAGCATTTT. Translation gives CASSQGGSGQPQHF.

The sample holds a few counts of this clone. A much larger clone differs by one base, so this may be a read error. In DNA, the CDR3 is TGTGCCAGCAGCATCACAGATACGCAGTATTTT. It encodes CASSITDTQYF. The rearrangement links TRBV7-6 to TRBJ2-3, with unresolved D. The CDR3 totals 11 residues. V was shortened by 5 bases and J by 2 bases, with 2 bases between the two germline ends. Germline lookup yields CDR1 SGHVS and CDR2 FNYEAQ.

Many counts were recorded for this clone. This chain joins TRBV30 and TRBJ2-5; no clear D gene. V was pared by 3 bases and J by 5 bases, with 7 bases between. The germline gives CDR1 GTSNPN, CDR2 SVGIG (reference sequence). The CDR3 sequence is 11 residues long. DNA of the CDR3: TGTGCCTGGAGGAAGACGGAGACCCAGTACTTC. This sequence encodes CAWRKTETQYF.

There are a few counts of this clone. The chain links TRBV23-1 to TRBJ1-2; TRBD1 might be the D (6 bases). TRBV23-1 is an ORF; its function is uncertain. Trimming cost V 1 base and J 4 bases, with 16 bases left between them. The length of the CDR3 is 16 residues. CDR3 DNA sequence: TGCGCCAGCAGTCAATTTCCTCCAGGGGATGTCTATGGCTACACCTTC. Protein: CASSQFPPGDVYGYTF.

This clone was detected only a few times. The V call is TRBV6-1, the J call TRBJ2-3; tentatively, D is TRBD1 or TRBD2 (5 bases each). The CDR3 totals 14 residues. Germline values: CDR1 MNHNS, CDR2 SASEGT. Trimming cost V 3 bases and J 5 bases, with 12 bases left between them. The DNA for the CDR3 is TGTGCCAGCAGTGAGAGGCAGGGACGAGATACGCAGTATTTT. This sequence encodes CASSERQGRDTQYF.

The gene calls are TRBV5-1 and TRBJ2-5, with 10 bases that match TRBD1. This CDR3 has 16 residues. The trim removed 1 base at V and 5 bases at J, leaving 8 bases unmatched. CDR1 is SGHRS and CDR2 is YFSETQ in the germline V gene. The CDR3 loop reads CASSLRDRGLGETQYF. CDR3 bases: TGCGCCAGCAGCTTGAGGGACAGGGGTTTAGGCGAGACCCAGTACTTC.

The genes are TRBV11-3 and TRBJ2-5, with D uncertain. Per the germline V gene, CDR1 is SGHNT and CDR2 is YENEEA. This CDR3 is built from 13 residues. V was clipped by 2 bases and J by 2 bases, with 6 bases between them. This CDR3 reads CASSLRAQETQYF. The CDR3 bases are TGTGCCAGCAGCTTAAGGGCTCAAGAGACCCAGTACTTC.

The CDR3 loop is CASTNLGAGGSTDTQYF. CDR3 nucleotide sequence: TGTGCCAGCACCAACTTGGGAGCGGGAGGCTCCACAGATACGCAGTATTTT. The rearrangement uses TRBV2 and TRBJ2-3, with 9 bases lining up with TRBD2. The germline V gene encodes CDR1 SNHLY and CDR2 FYNNEI. V lost 7 bases to trimming and J lost 2 bases; unmatched junction nucleotides: 13. The CDR3 totals 17 residues.

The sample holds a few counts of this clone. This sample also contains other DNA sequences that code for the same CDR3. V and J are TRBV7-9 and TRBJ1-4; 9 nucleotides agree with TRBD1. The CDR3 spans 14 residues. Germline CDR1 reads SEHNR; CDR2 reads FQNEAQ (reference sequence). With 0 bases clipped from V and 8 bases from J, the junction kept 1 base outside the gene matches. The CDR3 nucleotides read TGTGCCAGCAGCTTAGCCGGGACAGGGGAAAAACTGTTTTTT. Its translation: CASSLAGTGEKLFF.

The CDR3 coding sequence is TGTGCCAGCAGCCCCGTGCGGGGGGGCCGCAATGAGCAGTTCTTC. Protein: CASSPVRGGRNEQFF. The rearrangement joins TRBV7-9 to TRBJ2-1, with TRBD2 identical over 9 bases. The junction had 8 bases not matched to a gene; V was cut back by 5 bases and J by 6 bases. This CDR3 contains 15 residues. Germline values: CDR1 SEHNR, CDR2 FQNEAQ (reference sequence).

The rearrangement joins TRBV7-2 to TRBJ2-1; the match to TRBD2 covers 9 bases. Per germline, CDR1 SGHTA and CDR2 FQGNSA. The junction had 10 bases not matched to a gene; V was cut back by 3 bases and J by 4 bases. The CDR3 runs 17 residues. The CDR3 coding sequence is TGTGCCAGCAGCTTCCGCCTGGGACTAGCCCTGTACAATGAGCAGTTCTTC. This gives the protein CASSFRLGLALYNEQFF.

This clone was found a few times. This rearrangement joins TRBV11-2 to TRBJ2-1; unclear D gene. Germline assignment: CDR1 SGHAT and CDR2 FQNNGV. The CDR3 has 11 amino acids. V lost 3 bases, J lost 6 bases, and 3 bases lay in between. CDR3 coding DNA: TGTGCCAGCAGCTTTGTCAATGAGCAGTTCTTC. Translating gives CASSFVNEQFF.